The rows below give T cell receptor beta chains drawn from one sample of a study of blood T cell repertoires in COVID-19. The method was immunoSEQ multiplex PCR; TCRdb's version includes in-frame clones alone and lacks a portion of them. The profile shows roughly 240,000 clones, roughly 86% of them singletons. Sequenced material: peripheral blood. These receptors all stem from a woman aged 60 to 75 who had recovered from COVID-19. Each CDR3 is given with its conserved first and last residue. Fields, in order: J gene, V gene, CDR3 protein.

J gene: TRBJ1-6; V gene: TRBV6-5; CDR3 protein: CASSPRTGRDSPLHF
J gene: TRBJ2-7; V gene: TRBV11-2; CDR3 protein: CASGLDRESEQYF
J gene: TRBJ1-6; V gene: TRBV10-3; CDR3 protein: CAIRRTGDNSPLHF
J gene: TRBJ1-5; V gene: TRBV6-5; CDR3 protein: CASSWTGIDQPQHF
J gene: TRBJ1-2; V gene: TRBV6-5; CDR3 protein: CASSYSNLGTGDGYTF
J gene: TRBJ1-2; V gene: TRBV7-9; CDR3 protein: CASSFREGSPNYGYTF
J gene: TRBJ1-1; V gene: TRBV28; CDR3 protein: CASTYPGGMNTEAFF
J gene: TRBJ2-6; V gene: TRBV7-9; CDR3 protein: CASSFGGSGANVLTF
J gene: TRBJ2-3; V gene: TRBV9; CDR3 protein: CASTLAGTDTQYF
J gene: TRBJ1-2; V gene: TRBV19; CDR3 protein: CASTPDGGRYGYTF
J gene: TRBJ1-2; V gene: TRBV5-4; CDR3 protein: CASSPVNRFYGYTF
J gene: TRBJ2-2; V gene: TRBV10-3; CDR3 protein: CAISESLRRDTGELFF
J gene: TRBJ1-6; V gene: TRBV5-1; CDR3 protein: CASSLEAGGLNSPLHF
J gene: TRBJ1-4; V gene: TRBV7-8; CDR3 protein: CASSFQRQTNEKLFF
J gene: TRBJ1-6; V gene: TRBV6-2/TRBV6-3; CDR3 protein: CASSYRTGGASYNSPLHF
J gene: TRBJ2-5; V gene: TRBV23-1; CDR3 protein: CASSHLYQETQYF
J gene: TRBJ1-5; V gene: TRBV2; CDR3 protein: CASSEGSYQPQHF
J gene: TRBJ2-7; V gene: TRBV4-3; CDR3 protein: CASSQDLGDFSYEQYF
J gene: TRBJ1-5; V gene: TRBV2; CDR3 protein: CASSALQGDQPQHF
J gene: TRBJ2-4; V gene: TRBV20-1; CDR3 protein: CSASASPRGNIQYF
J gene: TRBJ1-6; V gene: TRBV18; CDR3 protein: CASSPPSLAPNSPLHF
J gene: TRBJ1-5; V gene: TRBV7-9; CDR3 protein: CASSSLTGQPQHF
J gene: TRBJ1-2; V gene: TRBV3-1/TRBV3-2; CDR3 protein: CASSPRTGTLYGYTF
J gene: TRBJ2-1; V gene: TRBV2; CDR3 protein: CASRAGLYYEQFF
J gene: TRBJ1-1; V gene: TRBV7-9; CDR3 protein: CASSMTGGPTEAFF
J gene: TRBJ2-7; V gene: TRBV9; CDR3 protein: CASSGRAGTYEQYF
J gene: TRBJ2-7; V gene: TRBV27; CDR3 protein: CASSAMRTGLVGDEQYF
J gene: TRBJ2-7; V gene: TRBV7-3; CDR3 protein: CASSQNGGSSYEQYF
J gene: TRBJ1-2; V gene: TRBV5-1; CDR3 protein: CASSLGTGGIGGYTF
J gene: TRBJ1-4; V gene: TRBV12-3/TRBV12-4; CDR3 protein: CASSLREKLFF
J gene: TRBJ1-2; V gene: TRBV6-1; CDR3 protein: CASSDRSGYGYTF
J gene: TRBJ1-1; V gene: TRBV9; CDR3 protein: CASSVLTGTNTEAFF
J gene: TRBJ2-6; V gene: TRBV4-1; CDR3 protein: CASSLTTGNSGANVLTF
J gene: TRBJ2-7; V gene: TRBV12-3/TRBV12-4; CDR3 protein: CASSPGGRVSRF
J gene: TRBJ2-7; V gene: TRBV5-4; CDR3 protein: CASRLMDRVDEQYF
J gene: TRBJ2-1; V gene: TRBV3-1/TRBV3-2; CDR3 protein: CASSQGLAAYNEQFF
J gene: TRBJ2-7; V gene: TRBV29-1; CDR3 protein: CSVETRGAVHEQYF
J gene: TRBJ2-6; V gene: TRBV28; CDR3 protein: CASSYTGSGANVLTF
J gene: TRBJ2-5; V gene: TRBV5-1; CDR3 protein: CASSLGAQAAQETQYF
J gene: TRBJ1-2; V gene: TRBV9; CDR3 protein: CASSVTHNYGYTF
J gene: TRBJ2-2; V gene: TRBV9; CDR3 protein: CASSTLAGELFF
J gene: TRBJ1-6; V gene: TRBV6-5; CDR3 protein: CASRSVSSPLHF
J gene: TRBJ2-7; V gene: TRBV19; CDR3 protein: CASSVTLTYEQYF
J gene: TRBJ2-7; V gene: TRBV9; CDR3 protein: CASSVGADRNEQYF